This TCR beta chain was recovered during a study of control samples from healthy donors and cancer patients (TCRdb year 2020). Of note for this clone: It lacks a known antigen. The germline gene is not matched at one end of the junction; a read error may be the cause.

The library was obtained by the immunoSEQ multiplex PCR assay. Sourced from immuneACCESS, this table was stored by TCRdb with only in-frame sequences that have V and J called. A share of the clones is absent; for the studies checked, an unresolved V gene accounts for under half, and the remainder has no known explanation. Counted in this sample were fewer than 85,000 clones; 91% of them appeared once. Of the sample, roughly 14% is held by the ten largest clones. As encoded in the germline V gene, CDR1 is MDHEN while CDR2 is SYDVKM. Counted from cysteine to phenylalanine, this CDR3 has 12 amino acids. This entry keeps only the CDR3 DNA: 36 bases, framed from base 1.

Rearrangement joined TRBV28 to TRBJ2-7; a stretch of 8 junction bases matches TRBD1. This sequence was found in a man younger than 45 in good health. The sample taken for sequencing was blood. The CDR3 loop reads CASSGQGQGPDF. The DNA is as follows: TGTGCCAGCAGTGGACAGGGCCAGGGGCCGGACTTC.